This entry lists 4 T cell receptor beta chains sequenced from one sample in a study of monozygotic twins with inflammatory bowel disease. For each CDR3 protein, TCRdb gives one entry from its re-call of the 5' RACE reads, without DNA. This table lists about 85,000 distinct CDR3 sequences. Specimen: blood. These receptors all come from a human donor with ulcerative colitis or Crohn's disease, or a healthy co-twin of an affected twin (not recorded which).

This sequence joins TRBV4-1 and TRBJ2-1; the D call of TRBD1 rests on TCRdb alone, since no DNA is present to check it. The CDR3 is made up of 15 amino acids. Germline-derived CDR1 and CDR2 are MGHRA and YSYEKL. The CDR3 reads CASSQGDREVDEQFF.

The chain uses TRBV19 and TRBJ1-2; there is no DNA to check the TCRdb D call of TRBD1. The CDR3 is made up of 17 amino acids. Germline CDR1 reads LNHDA; CDR2 reads SQIVND (reference sequence). CDR3 amino acids: CASSIARRGPKSYGYTF.

The V and J genes are TRBV11-2 and TRBJ2-7; lacking DNA, the TRBD2 call made by TCRdb goes unchecked. Looked up from germline, CDR1 is SGHAT and CDR2 is FQNNGV. The CDR3 consists of 12 residues. CDR3 sequence: CASSTSPYEQYF. Based on the CDR3 plus reference TRBV11-2 and TRBJ2-7, the full variable domain is EAGVAQSPRYKIIEKRQSVAFWCNPISGHATLYWYQQILGQGPKLLIQFQNNGVVDDSQLPKDRFSAERLKGVDSTLKIQPAKLEDSAVYLCASSTSPYEQYFGPGTRLTVT.

V gene TRBV20-1 combines with J gene TRBJ2-1; TCRdb's assignment of TRBD2 cannot be checked, as there is no DNA. The germline CDR1 and CDR2 sequences are DFQATT and SNEGSKA (reference sequence). The CDR3 loop spans 16 amino acids. This chain's CDR3 is CSAQTLRGGSYNEQFF.